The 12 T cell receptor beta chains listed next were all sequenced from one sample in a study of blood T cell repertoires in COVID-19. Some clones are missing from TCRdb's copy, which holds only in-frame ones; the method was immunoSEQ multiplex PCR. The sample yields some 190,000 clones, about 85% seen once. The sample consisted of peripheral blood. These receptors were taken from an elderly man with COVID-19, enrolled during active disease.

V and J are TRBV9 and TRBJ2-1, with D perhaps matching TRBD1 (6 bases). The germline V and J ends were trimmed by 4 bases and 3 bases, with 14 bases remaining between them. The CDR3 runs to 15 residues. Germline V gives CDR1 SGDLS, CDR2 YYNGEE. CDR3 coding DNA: TGTGCCAGCAGCTTTTCCGGGACACTCTACAATGAGCAGTTCTTC. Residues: CASSFSGTLYNEQFF.

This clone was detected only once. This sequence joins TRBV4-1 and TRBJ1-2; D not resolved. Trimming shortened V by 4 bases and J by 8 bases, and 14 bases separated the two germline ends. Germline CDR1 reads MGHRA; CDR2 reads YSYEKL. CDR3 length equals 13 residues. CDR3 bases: TGCGCCAGCAGCCTTTCACGGGAAGAGGGCTACACCTTC. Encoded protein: CASSLSREEGYTF.

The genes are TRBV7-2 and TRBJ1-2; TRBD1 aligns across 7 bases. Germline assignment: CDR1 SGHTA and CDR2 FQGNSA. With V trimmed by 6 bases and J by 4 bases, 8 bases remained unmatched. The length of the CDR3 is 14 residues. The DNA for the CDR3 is TGTGCCAGCAGTTCCGACAGGGACTCCTATGGCTACACCTTC. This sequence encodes CASSSDRDSYGYTF.

CDR3 in amino acids: CASARGRGSILEAFF. In nucleotides, the CDR3 is TGTGCCAGCGCCCGTGGCAGGGGGTCTATCTTGGAAGCTTTCTTT. The genes are TRBV28 and TRBJ1-1; 7 positions match TRBD1. CDR3 size: 15 residues. V lost 8 bases to trimming and J lost 8 bases; unmatched junction nucleotides: 17. Germline V lookup: CDR1 MDHEN, CDR2 SYDVKM.

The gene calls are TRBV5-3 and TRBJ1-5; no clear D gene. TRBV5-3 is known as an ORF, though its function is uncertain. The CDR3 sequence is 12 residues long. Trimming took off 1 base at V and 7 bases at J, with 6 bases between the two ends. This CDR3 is CARSLPRQPQHF. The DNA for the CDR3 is TGTGCCAGAAGCTTGCCACGGCAGCCCCAGCATTTT.

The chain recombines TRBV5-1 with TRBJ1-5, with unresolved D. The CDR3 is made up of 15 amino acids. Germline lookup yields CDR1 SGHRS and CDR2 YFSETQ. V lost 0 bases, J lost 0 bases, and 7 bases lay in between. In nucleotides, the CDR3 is TGCGCCAGCAGCTTGGCCCAGTTTAGCAATCAGCCCCAGCATTTT. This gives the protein CASSLAQFSNQPQHF.

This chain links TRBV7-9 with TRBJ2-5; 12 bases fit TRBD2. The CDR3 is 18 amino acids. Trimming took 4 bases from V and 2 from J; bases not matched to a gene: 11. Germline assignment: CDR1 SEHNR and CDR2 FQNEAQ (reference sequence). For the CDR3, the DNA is TGTGCCAGCAGCTCACGCTTGTGGACTAGCGGGGAGCAAGAGACCCAGTACTTC. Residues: CASSSRLWTSGEQETQYF. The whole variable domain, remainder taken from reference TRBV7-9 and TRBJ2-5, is DTGVSQNPRHKITKRGQNVTFRCDPISEHNRLYWYRQTLGQGPEFLTYFQNEAQLEKSRLLSDRFSAERPKGSFSTLEIQRTEQGDSAMYLCASSSRLWTSGEQETQYFGPGTRLLVL.

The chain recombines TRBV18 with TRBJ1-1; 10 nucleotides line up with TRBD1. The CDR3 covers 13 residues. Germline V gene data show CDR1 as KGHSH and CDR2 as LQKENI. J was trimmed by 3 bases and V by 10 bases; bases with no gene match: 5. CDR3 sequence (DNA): TGTGCCACCACAGGACAGGGGGACACTGAAGCTTTCTTT. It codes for CATTGQGDTEAFF.

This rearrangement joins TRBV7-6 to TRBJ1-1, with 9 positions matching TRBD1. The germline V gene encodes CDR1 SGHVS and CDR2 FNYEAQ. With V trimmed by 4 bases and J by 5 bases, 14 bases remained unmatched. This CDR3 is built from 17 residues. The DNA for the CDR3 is TGTGCCAGCAGCTCCCCAGAGACAGGGGGAGAACTGACTGAAGCTTTCTTT. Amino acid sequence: CASSSPETGGELTEAFF.

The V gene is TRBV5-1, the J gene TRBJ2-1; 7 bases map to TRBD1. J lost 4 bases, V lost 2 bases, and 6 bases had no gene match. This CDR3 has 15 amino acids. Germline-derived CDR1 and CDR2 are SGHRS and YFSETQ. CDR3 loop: CASSFRDRLYNEQFF. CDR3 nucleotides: TGCGCCAGCAGCTTCCGGGACAGACTATACAATGAGCAGTTCTTC.

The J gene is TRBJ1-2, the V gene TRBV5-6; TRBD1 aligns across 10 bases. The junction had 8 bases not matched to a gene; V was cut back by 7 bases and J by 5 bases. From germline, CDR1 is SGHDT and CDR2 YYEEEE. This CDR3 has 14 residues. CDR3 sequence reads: CASFDVGQGYGYTF. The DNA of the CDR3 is TGTGCCAGCTTCGATGTGGGACAGGGGTATGGCTACACCTTC.

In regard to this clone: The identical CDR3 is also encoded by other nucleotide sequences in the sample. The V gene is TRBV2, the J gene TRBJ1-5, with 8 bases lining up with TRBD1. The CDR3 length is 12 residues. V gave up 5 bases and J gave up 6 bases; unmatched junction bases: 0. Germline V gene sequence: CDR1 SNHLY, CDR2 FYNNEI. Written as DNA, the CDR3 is TGTGCCAGCAGTCAGGGGGCTCAGCCCCAGCATTTT. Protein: CASSQGAQPQHF.